Below, 18 T cell receptor beta chains from the same sample are listed, as sequenced in a study of control samples from healthy donors and cancer patients. The protocol was immunoSEQ multiplex PCR, while the TCRdb copy is restricted to in-frame clones and leaves out a portion. The sample shows some 77,000 clones, roughly nine tenths of them seen only once. Sequencing was done on a sample of blood. These receptor sequences come from a woman aged 55-69 years in good health.

The chain employs TRBV7-9 and TRBJ1-2; 12 bases are shared with TRBD1. The CDR3 spans 14 residues. The germline gives CDR1 SEHNR, CDR2 FQNEAQ (reference sequence). J gave up 8 bases and V 4 bases, and 5 bases lay outside the gene matches. The CDR3 loop is CASSWGQGARGYTF. In DNA, the CDR3 is TGTGCCAGCAGCTGGGGACAGGGGGCCAGGGGCTACACCTTC.

This sequence joins TRBV5-1 and TRBJ1-1; D may be TRBD1 (5 bases). CDR1 SGHRS and CDR2 YFSETQ come from the germline V gene. This CDR3 contains 13 residues. V gave up 5 bases and J gave up 0 bases, with 8 bases separating them. The CDR3 spells CASSDSLNTEAFF. The CDR3 DNA is TGCGCCAGCAGTGACAGCCTGAACACTGAAGCTTTCTTT.

The CDR3 spells CAISDPAGGRGTGELFF. CDR3 sequence (DNA): TGTGCCATCAGTGACCCGGCGGGGGGGCGCGGGACCGGGGAGCTGTTTTTT. The chain carries TRBV10-3 and TRBJ2-2; 9 nucleotides line up with TRBD2. V gave up 3 bases and J gave up 5 bases; unmatched junction bases: 10. Germline CDR1 is ENHRY and CDR2 is SYGVKD. The CDR3 contains 17 residues.

The chain links TRBV7-9 to TRBJ2-5, with TRBD2 as a possible D gene (6 bases). CDR3 length: 15 amino acids. The ends were cut back, 3 bases at V and 1 base at J, with 12 bases in the middle. The germline V gene encodes CDR1 SEHNR and CDR2 FQNEAQ (reference sequence). CDR3 sequence: CASSLGTAFQETQYF. The CDR3 DNA reads as TGTGCCAGCAGCTTGGGGACTGCATTCCAAGAGACCCAGTACTTC.

The CDR3 loop reads CASSSKGGLTFF. CDR3 DNA sequence: TGTGCCAGCAGTAGTAAGGGTGGCTTAACTTTCTTT. V is TRBV6-5 and J is TRBJ1-1; no reliable D call. V lost 5 bases, J lost 12 bases, and 16 bases lay in between. Per germline, CDR1 MNHEY and CDR2 SVGAGI. This CDR3 has 12 amino acids.

The chain joins TRBV21-1 to TRBJ2-1; the table's D call of TRBD1 was not tested on the DNA. TRBV21-1 is a listed pseudogene. This CDR3 is built from 23 residues. CDR3 coding DNA: TGTGCCAGCAGCGAACTCGGGCATTGGACAGGGGTCTACTCCTTGAGCTCCTACAATGAGCAGTTCTTC. Translating it yields CASSELGHWTGVYSLSSYNEQFF.

The chain uses TRBV5-1 and TRBJ2-2; 9 nucleotides line up with TRBD1. CDR1 SGHRS and CDR2 YFSETQ come from the germline V gene. Trimming removed 4 bases from V and 7 bases from J; junction bases left unmatched: 8. This CDR3 is built from 15 residues. CDR3 DNA sequence: TGCGCCAGCAGCCAGGGGACAGGGCACGTCGGGGAGCTGTTTTTT. Translation: CASSQGTGHVGELFF.

V is TRBV18 and J is TRBJ2-7; the D gene is possibly TRBD2 (6 bases). V gave up 4 bases and J gave up 3 bases, with 16 bases separating them. Per the germline V gene, CDR1 is KGHSH and CDR2 is LQKENI. This CDR3 spans 15 amino acids. Here the CDR3 DNA reads TGTGCCAGCTCACGGGTTCGAGCGGGCGGCTACGAGCAGTACTTC. It yields the protein CASSRVRAGGYEQYF.

The chain carries TRBV5-1 and TRBJ1-2; D possibly corresponds to TRBD1 (5 bases). The germline CDR1 and CDR2 sequences are SGHRS and YFSETQ. The V and J ends lost 2 bases and 0 bases respectively, with 14 bases between them. The CDR3 spans 16 residues. This chain's CDR3 is CASSLGTAAPNYGYTF. The CDR3 DNA reads TGCGCCAGCAGCTTAGGGACGGCCGCCCCTAACTATGGCTACACCTTC.

The chain couples TRBV7-2 to TRBJ2-3; D is possibly TRBD2 (5 bases). Germline V lookup: CDR1 SGHTA, CDR2 FQGNSA. The V end was cut by 5 bases, the J end by 5 bases, with 11 bases between. CDR3 length: 13 residues. The CDR3 here is CASSPEVGDTQYF. For the CDR3, the DNA is TGTGCCAGCAGCCCGGAGGTCGGAGATACGCAGTATTTT. The whole variable domain, filled in from reference TRBV7-2 and TRBJ2-3, reads GAGVSQSPSNKVTEKGKDVELRCDPISGHTALYWYRQSLGQGLEFLIYFQGNSAPDKSGLPSDRFSAERTGGSVSTLTIQRTQQEDSAVYLCASSPEVGDTQYFGPGTRLTVL.

The rearrangement uses TRBV18 and TRBJ1-2; the D gene is possibly TRBD1 (5 bases). Trimming cost V 3 bases and J 2 bases, with 19 bases left between them. Germline values: CDR1 KGHSH, CDR2 LQKENI. This CDR3 contains 17 residues. The CDR3 reads CASSPNPGRSTNYGYTF. The CDR3 bases are TGTGCCAGCTCACCGAACCCGGGACGCAGCACCAACTATGGCTACACCTTC. Full variable domain (rest looked up from reference TRBV18 and TRBJ1-2): NAGVMQNPRHLVRRRGQEARLRCSPMKGHSHVYWYRQLPEEGLKFMVYLQKENIIDESGMPKERFSAEFPKEGPSILRIQQVVRGDSAAYFCASSPNPGRSTNYGYTFGSGTRLTVV.

This clone was counted a single time. The V call is TRBV11-3, the J call TRBJ2-6; D gene ambiguous. This CDR3 contains 18 residues. Trimming left V 0 bases short and J 0 bases short, with 12 bases between. The germline V gene has CDR1 SGHNT and CDR2 YENEEA. This CDR3 reads CASSLDQMGISGANVLTF. CDR3 DNA sequence: TGTGCCAGCAGCTTAGATCAAATGGGGATCTCTGGGGCCAACGTCCTGACTTTC.

This clone has a single count. The chain carries TRBV14 and TRBJ2-5, with D possibly being TRBD1 or TRBD2 (5 bases each). Germline V lookup: CDR1 SGHDN, CDR2 FVKESK. This CDR3 has 16 amino acids. Trimming stripped 4 bases from V and 2 bases from J, with 17 bases between. CDR3 protein: CASSLQPGRLQETQYF. The CDR3 bases are TGTGCCAGCAGCCTCCAACCGGGACGGTTACAAGAGACCCAGTACTTC.

The chain combines TRBV20-1 with TRBJ1-2; unclear D gene. Germline V gene sequence: CDR1 DFQATT, CDR2 SNEGSKA (reference sequence). V was cut by 4 bases and J by 2 bases, with 5 bases left in between. The CDR3 runs 11 residues. CDR3 sequence reads: CSANRNYGYTF. The CDR3 nucleotides are TGCAGTGCTAACAGAAACTATGGCTACACCTTC.

V and J are TRBV7-9 and TRBJ1-3; D unclear. Trimming took 1 base from V and 5 from J, leaving 9 bases between them. The germline gives CDR1 SEHNR, CDR2 FQNEAQ (reference sequence). The CDR3 runs to 14 residues. CDR3 in amino acids: CASSLGDLRNTIYF. CDR3 DNA: TGTGCCAGCAGCTTAGGCGATTTGAGAAACACCATATATTTT.

For the CDR3, the DNA is TGTGCCAGCTCACCTCCGTGGGGTATAGCGGGAGGCCGGGGTGATGTAAACATTCAGTACTTC. This gives the protein CASSPPWGIAGGRGDVNIQYF. The V call is TRBV28, the J call TRBJ2-4; TRBD2 aligns across 10 bases. Trimming took 8 bases from V and 6 from J; bases not matched to a gene: 28. The CDR3 totals 21 residues. Germline assignment: CDR1 MDHEN and CDR2 SYDVKM.

The chain's CDR3 is CASSIARAPYEQYF. CDR3 nucleotides: TGTGCCAGTAGTATAGCGAGGGCGCCATACGAGCAGTACTTC. The chain joins TRBV19 to TRBJ2-7, with D perhaps TRBD2 (5 bases). V lost 1 base and J 4 bases, leaving 11 bases between the germline ends. Germline CDR1 and CDR2: LNHDA and SQIVND (reference sequence). The CDR3 runs to 14 residues. Based on the CDR3 plus reference TRBV19 and TRBJ2-7, the full variable domain is DGGITQSPKYLFRKEGQNVTLSCEQNLNHDAMYWYRQDPGQGLRLIYYSQIVNDFQKGDIAEGYSVSREKKESFPLTVTSAQKNPTAFYLCASSIARAPYEQYFGPGTRLTVT.

This chain connects TRBV21-1 to TRBJ1-4; no check of the table's D call, TRBD1, against the DNA was made. TRBV21-1 is termed a pseudogene. There are 16 residues in the CDR3. The CDR3 DNA follows: TGTGCCAGCAGCAAAGGGTACAGGGTCCGAGGGGAAAAACTGTTTTTT. Protein product: CASSKGYRVRGEKLFF.